A single sample is the source of the 18 T cell receptor beta chains below, sequenced in a study of blood T cell repertoires in COVID-19 (dated by TCRdb to between 2020 and 2021). The method behind the library was the immunoSEQ multiplex PCR assay. In its TCRdb copy, this immuneACCESS table keeps in-frame sequences only and misses some clones. Where compared with another copy, unresolved V genes explain less than half of these, and the others have no known cause. Counted in this sample were roughly 120,000 clones; approximately 87% of them appeared once. 2% to 2.5% of the sample goes to the ten largest clones. Source material: peripheral blood. The receptors originated from a young man with acute or convalescent COVID-19.

The chain is built from TRBV5-1 and TRBJ1-3; 8 bases align to TRBD1. V dropped 4 bases and J dropped 6; count of bases not matched to a gene: 12. CDR1 and CDR2 (germline): SGHRS, YFSETQ. The CDR3 contains 16 residues. CDR3 sequence reads: CASSHTGTGVENTIYF. In DNA form, the CDR3 reads TGCGCCAGCAGCCACACCGGGACAGGAGTCGAAAACACCATATATTTT.

The rearrangement uses TRBV12-5 and TRBJ1-1; 9 bases map to TRBD1. Trimming at V came to 6 bases and at J to 5 bases, leaving 13 bases not matched to a gene. CDR3 length: 16 residues. Germline values: CDR1 LGHNT, CDR2 FRNRAP. For the CDR3, the DNA is TGTGCTAGTGGGGTCGACAGGGGGGGACGGTGGACTGAAGCTTTCTTT. It is translated as CASGVDRGGRWTEAFF.

The chain joins TRBV2 to TRBJ1-2; D is ambiguous. CDR1 and CDR2 (germline): SNHLY, FYNNEI. V was shortened by 1 base and J by 8 bases, with 11 bases between the two germline ends. This CDR3 region has 13 residues. The CDR3 DNA reads as TGTGCCAGCAGTGAAGACAACAAATACGGCTACACCTTC. Translating gives CASSEDNKYGYTF.

The table lists this clone with a count of one. This chain joins TRBV7-9 and TRBJ1-2, with no clear D. The CDR3 is 13 amino acids. Germline V lookup: CDR1 SEHNR, CDR2 FQNEAQ (reference sequence). The V gene lost 1 base and the J gene lost 8 bases, with 11 bases spanning the gap. The CDR3 DNA sequence: TGTGCCAGCAGCTTAGGGACTCCAGGAGGCTACACCTTC. It yields the protein CASSLGTPGGYTF.

This clone was recorded only once. V gene TRBV19 combines with J gene TRBJ1-2, with D unresolved. Deletions cut 6 bases from V and 7 bases from J, with 21 bases between. This CDR3 has 15 amino acids. CDR1 LNHDA and CDR2 SQIVND come from the germline V gene (reference sequence). The CDR3 DNA sequence: TGTGCCAGTAGCATTTCCCCGAGTGGGAGAGGTGGCTACACCTTC. It translates to CASSISPSGRGGYTF.

The V and J genes are TRBV6-1 and TRBJ2-7; 11 positions match TRBD2. Germline V gene data show CDR1 as MNHNS and CDR2 as SASEGT. The CDR3 totals 15 residues. V was pared by 2 bases and J by 4 bases, with 4 bases of the junction left unmatched. CDR3 protein: CASSELAGGSYEQYV. CDR3 sequence (DNA): TGTGCCAGCAGTGAATTAGCGGGAGGGTCGTACGAGCAGTACGTC.

This chain links TRBV5-8 with TRBJ2-1; D is uncertain. Per the germline V gene, CDR1 is SGHTS and CDR2 is YDEGEE. This CDR3 is 14 amino acids long. Trimming pared 3 bases from V and 0 bases from J, leaving 7 bases between. CDR3 sequence: CASSYSLSYNEQFF. CDR3 nucleotide sequence: TGTGCCAGCAGCTACTCCCTCTCCTACAATGAGCAGTTCTTC.

The chain has TRBV3-1 (or the pseudogene TRBV3-2) and TRBJ2-3; 7 nucleotides align to TRBD2. Germline loops: CDR1 LGHDT, CDR2 YNNKEL (reference sequence). The V and J ends lost 3 bases and 6 bases, in that order; junction bases with no gene match: 6. This CDR3 contains 14 residues. The CDR3 is CASSHPGGRDTQYF. CDR3 nucleotides: TGTGCCAGCAGCCACCCCGGGGGGAGGGATACGCAGTATTTT.

This rearrangement joins TRBV5-1 to TRBJ2-1, with D hard to call. From germline, CDR1 is SGHRS and CDR2 YFSETQ. The CDR3 covers 15 residues. V was trimmed by 1 base and J by 6 bases, leaving 14 bases between them. The CDR3 is CASSLIRGQLNEQFF. The CDR3, as DNA: TGCGCCAGCAGCTTGATACGTGGGCAGCTCAATGAGCAGTTCTTC.

This chain links TRBV5-1 with TRBJ2-2; TRBD1 agrees at 8 bases. V lost 2 bases and J lost 1; bases outside the gene matches: 4. The CDR3 covers 16 residues. CDR1 is SGHRS, CDR2 YFSETQ, per germline. This CDR3 reads CASSLAGTGNTGELFF. CDR3 in DNA: TGCGCCAGCAGCTTAGCCGGGACAGGGAACACCGGGGAGCTGTTTTTT. Full variable domain (missing parts from reference TRBV5-1 and TRBJ2-2): KAGVTQTPRYLIKTRGQQVTLSCSPISGHRSVSWYQQTPGQGLQFLFEYFSETQRNKGNFPGRFSGRQFSNSRSEMNVSTLELGDSALYLCASSLAGTGNTGELFFGEGSRLTVL.

The chain combines TRBV19 with TRBJ1-3; D perhaps matches TRBD1 (5 bases). Germline V gene lookup returns CDR1 LNHDA and CDR2 SQIVND (reference sequence). With 6 bases removed from V and 0 bases from J, the gap between germline ends came to 12 bases. CDR3 length: 15 residues. CDR3: CASSAGLSSGNTIYF. The CDR3 coding sequence is TGTGCCAGTAGCGCGGGACTCAGCTCTGGAAACACCATATATTTT.

This clone has just one count. This chain connects TRBV11-2 to TRBJ1-1; a weak D match, TRBD1 (5 bases). Germline CDR1 SGHAT, CDR2 FQNNGV. The CDR3 is made up of 15 amino acids. Trimming stripped 3 bases from V and 4 bases from J, with 15 bases between. The CDR3: CASSFWGLGGTEAFF. The CDR3 nucleotides are TGTGCCAGCAGCTTTTGGGGCCTGGGGGGCACTGAAGCTTTCTTT.

This clone was seen a handful of times. This sequence joins TRBV6-1 and TRBJ2-5; 8 bases are a match to TRBD1. J gave up 3 bases and V 1 base, and 4 bases lay outside the gene matches. The CDR3 has 15 residues. Looked up from germline, CDR1 is MNHNS and CDR2 is SASEGT. CDR3 bases: TGTGCCAGCAGTGAAGTGGCAGGGGGCAAAGAGACCCAGTACTTC. Translating it yields CASSEVAGGKETQYF.

This clone was observed a single time. The chain couples TRBV15 to TRBJ1-6; the D gene is possibly TRBD1 (6 bases). The CDR3 runs 20 residues. The V end was cut by 3 bases, the J end by 8 bases, with 29 bases between. Germline V CDR1 and CDR2: LNHNV, YYDKDF (reference sequence). CDR3 bases: TGTGCCACCAGCAGTGCCCCGGGACACCAGGGAGCAGTAGTTTATTCACCCCTCCACTTT. This sequence encodes CATSSAPGHQGAVVYSPLHF.

This clone was observed a handful of times. The chain combines TRBV30 with TRBJ2-1, with a possible D match to TRBD2 (5 bases). Germline V gives CDR1 GTSNPN, CDR2 SVGIG (reference sequence). The CDR3 totals 13 residues. Trimming removed 5 bases from V and 1 base from J, with 9 bases in between. The CDR3 region has the DNA TGTGCCTGGGGAGGTGAGTCCTACAATGAGCAGTTCTTC. This encodes CAWGGESYNEQFF.

This clone appeared a few times. The chain links TRBV19 to TRBJ2-7; tentative D call: TRBD1 (5 bases). The CDR3 is 14 residues long. From germline, CDR1 is LNHDA and CDR2 SQIVND (reference sequence). V shed 3 bases and J shed 3 bases, with 12 bases lying between them. CDR3: CASSIFPGNYEQYF. For the CDR3, the DNA is TGTGCCAGTAGTATCTTCCCAGGGAACTACGAGCAGTACTTC.

J is TRBJ1-2 and V is TRBV5-1; D is undetermined. V was pared by 2 bases and J by 8 bases, with 16 bases between. The germline V gene encodes CDR1 SGHRS and CDR2 YFSETQ. This CDR3 is 14 amino acids long. The CDR3 nucleotides read TGCGCCAGCAGCTTCGAGACAACACCAACGGGCTACACCTTC. It codes for CASSFETTPTGYTF.

This clone was counted between two and nine times. V gene TRBV25-1 combines with J gene TRBJ2-7; D might be TRBD2 (7 bases). CDR1 MGHDK and CDR2 SYGVNS come from the germline V gene. Trimming removed 2 bases from V and 5 bases from J, with 13 bases in between. This CDR3 is built from 14 residues. Written as DNA, the CDR3 is TGTGCCAGCAGTGAACGAGGGGGGGTTGACGAGCAGTACTTC. This gives the protein CASSERGGVDEQYF.